Ten or more counts support the clone carrying this T cell receptor (beta chain). Its target is not known. This entry comes from a study of CD8 T cells in ankylosing spondylitis. Study-level points and caveats: Clones tied to disease were said to be significantly enriched in matched ankylosing spondylitis synovial fluid. In ankylosing spondylitis blood, a motif of seven to nine highly homologous TCR beta variants appeared characteristic.

This CDR3 comprises 15 residues. The V gene's germline CDR1 is SGHTA and CDR2 FQGNSA. With V trimmed by 5 bases and J by 4 bases, 8 bases remained unmatched. TCRdb itself ran the 5' RACE reads through MiXCR, one entry per CDR3 protein. The table has more than 650,000 distinct CDR3 sequences, approximately 10% seen once; the top ten hold 0.51%. The sequence derives from a male donor with ankylosing spondylitis. The rearrangement joins TRBV7-2 to TRBJ1-5; 7 bases are shared with TRBD1. The source material was blood, either unsorted or a sorted T cell fraction (not recorded which). In DNA form, the CDR3 reads TGTGCCAGCAGCCCAGGGGGGGGGTCGAATCAGCCCCAGCATTTT. The encoded protein is CASSPGGGSNQPQHF.